One sample yielded the 7 T cell receptor beta chains listed below, sequenced in a study of shared clonotypes between healthy human individuals. Sequencing was performed with immunoSEQ multiplex PCR; in TCRdb, only in-frame clones are kept and a portion is missing. The sample has over 95,000 clones, over 65% seen once. The sequenced sample consisted of memory CD8+ T cells sorted from blood. Subset specified: CD45RO+ cells pooled with CCR7-negative TemRA cells. The receptors come from a woman in her twenties or thirties in good health.

The chain has TRBV2 and TRBJ2-7; weak D call: TRBD1 (6 bases). CDR1 SNHLY and CDR2 FYNNEI come from the germline V gene. The CDR3 covers 14 residues. V was trimmed by 6 bases and J by 5 bases, leaving 17 bases between them. This CDR3 reads CASSPKVWGHEQYF. CDR3 coding DNA: TGTGCCAGCAGCCCCAAAGTTTGGGGGCACGAGCAGTACTTC.

This clone was detected a few times. The CDR3 spells CASSPLWGEKLFF. DNA for the CDR3: TGTGCCAGCAGCCCTCTCTGGGGTGAAAAACTGTTTTTT. This chain links TRBV9 with TRBJ1-4; D is unresolved. This CDR3 comprises 13 residues. V was pared by 4 bases and J by 7 bases, with 11 bases between. Germline lookup yields CDR1 SGDLS and CDR2 YYNGEE.

The chain carries TRBV4-1 and TRBJ2-3, with a possible D match to TRBD2 (6 bases). Germline lookup yields CDR1 MGHRA and CDR2 YSYEKL. CDR3 length equals 17 residues. The germline V and J ends were trimmed by 4 bases and 0 bases, with 17 bases remaining between them. CDR3 residues: CASSPIRGRQSTDTQYF. Here the CDR3 DNA reads TGCGCCAGCAGCCCAATTAGAGGGAGGCAAAGCACAGATACGCAGTATTTT.

This sequence joins TRBV27 and TRBJ2-3; the D gene is possibly TRBD2 (6 bases). The germline CDR1 and CDR2 sequences are MNHEY and SMNVEV (reference sequence). The CDR3 has 14 residues. Trimming removed 5 bases at V and 0 bases at J, with 9 bases between. The CDR3 sequence: CASSPGTSTDTQYF. In DNA form, the CDR3 reads TGTGCCAGCAGTCCTGGGACTAGCACAGATACGCAGTATTTT.

This chain joins TRBV5-1 and TRBJ2-2; unclear D gene. The CDR3 has 13 amino acids. Trimming left V 1 base short and J 6 bases short, with 7 bases between. CDR1 is SGHRS, CDR2 YFSETQ, per germline. CDR3 sequence reads: CASSLSLAGELFF. In DNA form, the CDR3 reads TGCGCCAGCAGCTTGTCTCTAGCCGGGGAGCTGTTTTTT.

The rearrangement links TRBV4-1 to TRBJ2-7, with 11 positions matching TRBD1. V shed 2 bases and J 4 bases; nucleotides not matched to a gene: 10. There are 17 residues in the CDR3. Looked up from germline, CDR1 is MGHRA and CDR2 is YSYEKL. DNA for the CDR3: TGCGCCAGCAGCCAATGGACAGGGGGCGAACTCGCGTACGAGCAGTACTTC. It encodes CASSQWTGGELAYEQYF.

This clone appeared many times. The chain combines TRBV25-1 with TRBJ2-3; no reliable D call. V lost 2 bases and J 1 base, leaving 10 bases between the germline ends. The CDR3 totals 15 residues. From germline, CDR1 is MGHDK and CDR2 SYGVNS. CDR3: CASSEPRTGTDTQYF. In DNA form, the CDR3 reads TGTGCCAGCAGTGAACCCCGAACGGGCACAGATACGCAGTATTTT.